These 8 T cell receptor beta chains were sequenced from one sample in a study of CD8+ T cells in alopecia areata. RNA extraction was followed by reverse transcription into cDNA, which acted as the sequencing template. TCRdb's table, derived via immunoSEQ multiplex PCR, lists solely in-frame clones and lacks some. The sample lists fewer than 200,000 clones, over 50% seen once, with roughly 15% in the top ten. Here the sequenced sample was CD4+ T cells sorted from blood, taken at week 0. The receptors were gathered from a human donor with alopecia areata.

J is TRBJ2-7 and V is TRBV25-1, with D possibly matching TRBD2 (5 bases). With 9 bases removed from V and 3 bases from J, the gap between germline ends came to 9 bases. The CDR3 totals 11 residues. Germline V gene lookup returns CDR1 MGHDK and CDR2 SYGVNS. The CDR3 protein is CASEGGYEQYF. CDR3 DNA sequence: TGTGCCAGTGAGGGCGGCTACGAGCAGTACTTC.

The gene calls are TRBV5-1 and TRBJ1-6, with 7 positions matching TRBD1. Germline V CDR1 and CDR2: SGHRS, YFSETQ. The CDR3 has 14 amino acids. V gave up 2 bases and J gave up 6 bases; unmatched junction bases: 2. The CDR3 protein is CASSFRDSNSPLHF. The CDR3, as DNA: TGCGCCAGCAGCTTCCGGGACAGTAATTCACCCCTCCACTTT.

The chain carries TRBV11-2 and TRBJ1-3; D is unclear. The germline V and J ends were trimmed by 2 bases and 4 bases, with 12 bases remaining between them. CDR1 is SGHAT, CDR2 FQNNGV, per germline. The CDR3 runs to 15 residues. In DNA form, the CDR3 reads TGTGCCAGCAGCTTATCTTGGGGAGAAGGAAACACCATATATTTT. As protein: CASSLSWGEGNTIYF.

The rearrangement joins TRBV5-6 to TRBJ1-6, with TRBD1 matching over 8 bases. V was pared by 2 bases and J by 7 bases, with 5 bases of the junction left unmatched. This CDR3 is built from 15 residues. The germline CDR1 and CDR2 sequences are SGHDT and YYEEEE. In DNA, the CDR3 is TGTGCCAGCAGCTTAGAAAGACAGGGGAATTCACCCCTCCACTTT. It specifies CASSLERQGNSPLHF.

This clone has more than one count but fewer than ten. J is TRBJ2-1 and V is TRBV7-2, with unresolved D. This CDR3 is 15 amino acids long. Germline V gene data show CDR1 as SGHTA and CDR2 as FQGNSA. V lost 1 base and J lost 0, with 7 bases in between. CDR3 bases: TGTGCCAGCAGCTTAGAAACTAACTCCTACAATGAGCAGTTCTTC. Protein: CASSLETNSYNEQFF.

This sequence joins TRBV10-3 and TRBJ1-1, with D possibly TRBD1 on 6 matching bases. Germline values: CDR1 ENHRY, CDR2 SYGVKD. Trimming removed 8 bases from V and 0 bases from J, with 16 bases in between. The CDR3 runs to 15 residues. CDR3 amino acids: CAILPGDLMNTEAFF. CDR3 bases: TGTGCCATCCTCCCAGGGGACCTCATGAACACTGAAGCTTTCTTT.

The chain combines TRBV4-1 with TRBJ1-1; D not certain. CDR3 length: 14 amino acids. CDR1 and CDR2 (germline): MGHRA, YSYEKL. Between the trimmed V and J ends, which lost 1 base and 2 bases, there was a span of 8 bases. In DNA, the CDR3 is TGCGCCAGCAGCCAAGTCGTGGCTAACACTGAAGCTTTCTTT. Its protein product is CASSQVVANTEAFF.

This clone came up a few times. This sequence joins TRBV7-9 and TRBJ2-5; either TRBD1 or TRBD2 may supply D (5 bases each). V lost 5 bases and J 7 bases, leaving 23 bases between the germline ends. This CDR3 spans 16 amino acids. From germline, CDR1 is SEHNR and CDR2 FQNEAQ (reference sequence). CDR3 DNA sequence: TGTGCCAGCAGCCCCCCCCTCGAGGGGCTCAAGAGGACCCAGTACTTC. Translated, it gives CASSPPLEGLKRTQYF.